The clone carrying this T cell receptor beta chain has a handful of counts. Antigen specificity is unknown. These gene names are mouse names. The read gets to within 4 residues of the CDR3 end, and the germline J gene fills in the rest. The data belong to a study of CD8+ T cells in alopecia areata. Regarding the study as a whole: Resident alphabeta T cells of normal skin are also sequenced in scalp samples. Shared TCR sequences were less clear between patients than in mice, possibly partly from HLA diversity. Lesional scalp displayed greater clonality than normal scalp, most notably in alopecia totalis/universalis.

RNA, once extracted, was reverse transcribed into cDNA for use as the sequencing template. Method: immunoSEQ multiplex PCR; TCRdb's copy keeps in-frame clones and lacks some. The specimen has approximately 280,000 clones, none found just once. CDR1 is NSHNY and CDR2 is SYGAGN in the germline V gene. There are 15 residues in the CDR3. Cells that came from pooled cutaneous lymph nodes were sorted using CD4, CD8alpha, NKG2D, NKG2ACE and other markers. The TCR comes from a C3H/HeJ mouse with alopecia areata. The MHC haplotype recorded for the strain is H2-k. This chain connects TRBV13-1 to TRBJ1-2; 8 positions match TRBD1. Sequencing was carried out using CD4+ T cells sorted from a lymph node. CDR3 amino acids: CASSDVSRGLSDYTF. CDR3 DNA (partial): TGTGCCAGCAGTGATGTCTCCAGGGGGCTTTCC.